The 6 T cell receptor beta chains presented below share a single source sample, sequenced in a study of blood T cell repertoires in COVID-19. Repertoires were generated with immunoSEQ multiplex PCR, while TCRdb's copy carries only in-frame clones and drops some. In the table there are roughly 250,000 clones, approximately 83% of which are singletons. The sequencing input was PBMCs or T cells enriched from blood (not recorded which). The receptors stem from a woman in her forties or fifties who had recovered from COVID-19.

The CDR3 loop reads CASSQGPGQLNNSPLHF. CDR3 in DNA: TGTGCCAGCAGCCAGGGCCCGGGACAACTCAATAATTCACCCCTCCACTTT. The chain combines TRBV4-2 with TRBJ1-6; a possible D gene is TRBD1 (6 bases). Germline V gives CDR1 LGHNA, CDR2 YNFKEQ. The CDR3 sequence is 17 residues long. Trimming left V 3 bases short and J 5 bases short, with 17 bases between.

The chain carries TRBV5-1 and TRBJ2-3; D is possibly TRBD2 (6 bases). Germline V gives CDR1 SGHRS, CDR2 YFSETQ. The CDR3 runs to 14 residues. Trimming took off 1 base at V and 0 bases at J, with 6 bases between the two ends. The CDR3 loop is CASSLRESTDTQYF. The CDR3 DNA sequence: TGCGCCAGCAGCTTGCGGGAGAGCACAGATACGCAGTATTTT.

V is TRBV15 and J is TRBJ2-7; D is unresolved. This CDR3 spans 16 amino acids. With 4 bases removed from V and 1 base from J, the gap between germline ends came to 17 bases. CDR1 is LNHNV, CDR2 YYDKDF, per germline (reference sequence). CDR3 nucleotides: TGTGCCACCAGCATCTCCGGGTCATCTATGTCCTACGAGCAGTACTTC. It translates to CATSISGSSMSYEQYF.

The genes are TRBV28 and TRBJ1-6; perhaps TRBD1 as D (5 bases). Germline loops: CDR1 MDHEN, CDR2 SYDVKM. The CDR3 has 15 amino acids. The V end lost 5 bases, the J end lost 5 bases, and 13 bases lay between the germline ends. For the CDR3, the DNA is TGTGCCAGCAGTCCCTACAGGACCAATAATTCACCCCTCCACTTT. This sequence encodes CASSPYRTNNSPLHF.

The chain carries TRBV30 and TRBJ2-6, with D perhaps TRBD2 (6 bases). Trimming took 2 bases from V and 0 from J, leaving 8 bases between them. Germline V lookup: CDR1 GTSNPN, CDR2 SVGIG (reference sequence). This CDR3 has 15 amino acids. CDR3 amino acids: CAWSSGGSGANVLTF. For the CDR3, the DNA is TGTGCCTGGAGTTCCGGGGGCTCTGGGGCCAACGTCCTGACTTTC. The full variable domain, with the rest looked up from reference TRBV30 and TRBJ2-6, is SQTIHQWPATLVQPVGSPLSLECTVEGTSNPNLYWYRQAAGRGLQLLFYSVGIGQISSEVPQNLSASRPQDRQFILSSKKLLLSDSGFYLCAWSSGGSGANVLTFGAGSRLTVL.

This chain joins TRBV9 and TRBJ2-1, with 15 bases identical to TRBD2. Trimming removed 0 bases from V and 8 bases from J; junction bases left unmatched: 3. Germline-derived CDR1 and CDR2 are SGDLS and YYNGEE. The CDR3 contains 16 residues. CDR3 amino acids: CASSVAGTSGRHEQFF. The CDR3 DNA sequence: TGTGCCAGCAGCGTAGCCGGGACTAGCGGGAGGCATGAGCAGTTCTTC.